This T cell receptor (beta chain) was documented in a study of cytomegalovirus exposure and HLA in healthy donors. Study-wide results and limits: The study flagged some 170 TCR beta chains as cytomegalovirus-associated. Rarity held for most TCR sequences, but there were some public TCRs that occurred in many donors.

Researchers ran the PCR with 60 Vbeta and 13 Jbeta primers. Clones were sequenced by immunoSEQ multiplex PCR, and TCRdb holds only the in-frame ones, with some missing. The top ten hold roughly 4.7% of the sample, which has about 140,000 clones, 80% seen once. To note about this clone: Its cognate antigen is unknown.

The V segment lost 0 bases and the J segment 6 bases; nucleotides outside the gene matches: 7. Germline lookup yields CDR1 SGHRS and CDR2 YFSETQ. The CDR3 sequence is 15 residues long. These donors, healthy bone marrow donors, were studied. While unrecorded immune exposures were likely, the donors were nominally healthy when sampled. Specimen: PBMCs. The gene calls are TRBV5-1 and TRBJ1-2; 8 bases are a match to TRBD1. This TCR was sampled from a man in his forties in good health and CMV-seronegative. The CDR3 nucleotides are TGCGCCAGCAGCTTGGAGGGCCAGGGGGCTAATGGCTACACCTTC. Protein product: CASSLEGQGANGYTF.